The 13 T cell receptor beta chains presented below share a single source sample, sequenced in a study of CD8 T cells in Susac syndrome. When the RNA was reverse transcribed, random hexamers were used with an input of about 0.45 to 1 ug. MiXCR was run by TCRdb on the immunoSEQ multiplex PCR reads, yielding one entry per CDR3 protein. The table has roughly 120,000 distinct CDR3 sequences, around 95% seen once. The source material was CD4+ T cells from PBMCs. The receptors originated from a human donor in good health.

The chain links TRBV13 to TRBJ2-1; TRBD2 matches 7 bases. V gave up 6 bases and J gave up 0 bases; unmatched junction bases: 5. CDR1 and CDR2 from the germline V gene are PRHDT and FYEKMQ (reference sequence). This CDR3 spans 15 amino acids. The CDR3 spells CASRKRGGSYNEQFF. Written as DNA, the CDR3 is TGTGCCAGCAGGAAGCGGGGTGGCTCCTACAATGAGCAGTTCTTC.

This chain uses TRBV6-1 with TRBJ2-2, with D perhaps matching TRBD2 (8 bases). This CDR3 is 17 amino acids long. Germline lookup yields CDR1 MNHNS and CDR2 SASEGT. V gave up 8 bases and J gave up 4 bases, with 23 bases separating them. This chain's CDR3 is CASRGGPDREGTGELFF. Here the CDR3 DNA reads TGTGCCAGCCGGGGGGGGCCAGACAGGGAGGGCACCGGGGAGCTGTTTTTT.

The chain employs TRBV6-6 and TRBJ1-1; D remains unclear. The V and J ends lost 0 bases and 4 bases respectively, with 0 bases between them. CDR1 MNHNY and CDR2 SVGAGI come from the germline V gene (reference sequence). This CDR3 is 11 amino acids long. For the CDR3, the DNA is TGTGCCAGCAGTTACTCCACTGAAGCTTTCTTT. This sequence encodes CASSYSTEAFF.

CDR3 sequence (DNA): TGTGCCACCGGACAGGGGAGTGGGAACACTGAAGCTTTCTTT. Translation: CATGQGSGNTEAFF. The chain links TRBV3-1 to TRBJ1-1, with 9 positions matching TRBD1. Per the germline V gene, CDR1 is LGHDT and CDR2 is YNNKEL (reference sequence). With V trimmed by 10 bases and J by 1 base, 7 bases remained unmatched. The CDR3 has 14 residues.

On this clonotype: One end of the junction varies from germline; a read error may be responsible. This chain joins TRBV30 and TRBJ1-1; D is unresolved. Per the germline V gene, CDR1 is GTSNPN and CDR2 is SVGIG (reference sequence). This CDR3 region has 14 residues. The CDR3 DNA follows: TGTGCCTGGAGTTCACCCCTCTGGTACACTGAAGTTTTCTTT. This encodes CAWSSPLWYTEVFF.

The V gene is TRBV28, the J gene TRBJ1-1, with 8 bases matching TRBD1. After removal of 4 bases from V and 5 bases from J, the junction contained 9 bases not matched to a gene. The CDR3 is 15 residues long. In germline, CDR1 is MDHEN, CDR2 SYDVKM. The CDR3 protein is CASSYDRQGRTEAFF. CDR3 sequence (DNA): TGTGCCAGCAGTTATGACCGACAGGGGAGGACTGAAGCTTTCTTT.

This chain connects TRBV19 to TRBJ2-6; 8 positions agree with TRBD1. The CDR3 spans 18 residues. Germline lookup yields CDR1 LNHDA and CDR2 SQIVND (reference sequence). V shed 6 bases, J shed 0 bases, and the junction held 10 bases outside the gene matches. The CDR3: CASRQFRDRSSGANVLTF. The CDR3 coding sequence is TGTGCCAGTAGACAATTCCGGGACAGGTCCTCTGGGGCCAACGTCCTGACTTTC.

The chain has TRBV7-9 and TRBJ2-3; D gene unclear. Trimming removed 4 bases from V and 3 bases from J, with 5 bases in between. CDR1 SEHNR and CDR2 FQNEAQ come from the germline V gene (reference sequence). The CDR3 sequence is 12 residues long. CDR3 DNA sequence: TGTGCCAGCAGCTCAGAAACAGATACGCAGTATTTT. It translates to CASSSETDTQYF.

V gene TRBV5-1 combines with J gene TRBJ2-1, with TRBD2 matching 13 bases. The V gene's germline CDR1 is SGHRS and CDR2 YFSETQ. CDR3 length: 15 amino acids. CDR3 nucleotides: TGCACCTCCCGCTTAACTAGCGGGAGGGAGAATGAGCAGTTCTTC. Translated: CTSRLTSGRENEQFF.

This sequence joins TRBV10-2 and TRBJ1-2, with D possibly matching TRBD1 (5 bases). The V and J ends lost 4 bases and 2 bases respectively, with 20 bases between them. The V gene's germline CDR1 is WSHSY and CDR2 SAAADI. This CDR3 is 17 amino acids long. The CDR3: CASSVSGARRANYGYTF. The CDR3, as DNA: TGCGCCAGCAGTGTTTCCGGGGCGAGGAGGGCCAACTATGGCTACACCTTC.

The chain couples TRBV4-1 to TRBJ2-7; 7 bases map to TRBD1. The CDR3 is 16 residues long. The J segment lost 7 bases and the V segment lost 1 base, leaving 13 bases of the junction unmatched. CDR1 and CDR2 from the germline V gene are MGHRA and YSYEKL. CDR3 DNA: TGCGCCAGCAGCCAAGGAACAGGGGAGAGTACGAGGGAGCAGTACTTC. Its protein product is CASSQGTGESTREQYF.

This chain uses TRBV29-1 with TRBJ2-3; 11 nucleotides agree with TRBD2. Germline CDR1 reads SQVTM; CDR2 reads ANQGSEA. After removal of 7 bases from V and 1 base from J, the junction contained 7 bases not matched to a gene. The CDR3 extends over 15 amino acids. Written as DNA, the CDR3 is TGCAGCGGACTGACTAGCGGGATAGGCACAGATACGCAGTATTTT. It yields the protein CSGLTSGIGTDTQYF.

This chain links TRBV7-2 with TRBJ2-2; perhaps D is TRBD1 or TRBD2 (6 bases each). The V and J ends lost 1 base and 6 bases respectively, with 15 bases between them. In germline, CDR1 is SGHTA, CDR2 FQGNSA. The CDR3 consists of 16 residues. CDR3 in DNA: TGTGCCAGCAGCTTAGTTCCGGGGGCGGTTTCCGGGGAGCTGTTTTTT. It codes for CASSLVPGAVSGELFF.